This T cell receptor (beta chain) was sequenced in a study of OX40 agonist ivuxolimab in advanced cancers. In the study overall: Ivuxolimab was a fully human IgG2 agonistic monoclonal antibody targeting the costimulatory receptor OX40 (CD134). Intravenous ivuxolimab was administered to patients every 2 weeks at six dose levels: 0.01, 0.1, 0.3, 1.5, 3 and 10 mg/kg. Of the 50 to 55 patients in dose escalation, approximately 20 had hepatocellular carcinoma, some 15 had melanoma, 9 had renal cell carcinoma and 9 had head and neck cancer. In the dose-escalation cohort, around four fifths of patients were male, and the mean age was 60 years with a range of roughly 20 to 79. Patients were allowed to have had prior anti-PD-1, anti-PD-L1 or anti-CTLA-4 therapy, and 40% of the dose-escalation patients had previously received checkpoint inhibitors. Partial responses were achieved by three dose-escalation patients, of whom one had hepatocellular carcinoma and two had cutaneous melanoma. The purpose of peripheral TCRbeta sequencing was to test whether ivuxolimab changed TCR sequence diversity and led to clonal T-cell expansion. The paper describes the monotherapy dose-escalation part (N = 52 patients) of the phase I trial of ivuxolimab.

At the junction V is shortened by 5 bases and J by 5 bases, with 3 bases in between. The germline V gene (reference sequence) specifies LNHDA as CDR1 and SQIVND as CDR2. The CDR3 contains 10 residues, cysteine and phenylalanine counted. The CDR3 DNA has 30 bases and is translated from base 1. With regard to this clone: Its antigen is currently not known. No per-base quality is available; no much larger clone lies one base away. The same CDR3 arises from other DNA sequences in this sample as well.

Overall study results and their limits: After ivuxolimab, CD8+ T cells had more expanded clones than CD4+ T cells on average. The antigen specificity of the clonally expanded peripheral T cells was not determined. Low levels of normalized T-cell clonal expansion were also seen in some nonresponding patients. In the 0.1-3.0 mg/kg groups, partial responders had among the lowest normalized peripheral clonal expansion, particularly in CD8+ T cells. At doses from 0.1 to 3.0 mg/kg, clonal expansion was seen in both CD4+ and CD8+ blood T cells between baseline and week 6.

The trial excluded patients who had a history of autoimmune disease or were on systemic immunosuppression. Peripheral blood for TCR sequencing was drawn from every dose cohort at baseline, at cycle 4 day 1 and at cycle 7 day 1. The samples were taken from a phase I, first-in-human, multicenter, open-label dose-escalation trial of ivuxolimab. Adults with locally advanced or metastatic melanoma, renal cell, hepatocellular, or head and neck squamous cell carcinoma were enrolled in the trial. CD4+ and CD8+ T cells were sorted separately from peripheral blood before TCR sequencing. For sequencing of the TCRbeta CDR3 region, genomic DNA was extracted from the sorted cells. TCRbeta CDR3 regions were sequenced using the immunoSEQ Assay. TCRdb retrieved this table from immuneACCESS and kept in-frame rearrangements only. Not all clones are present; in checked studies, unresolved V genes account for under half, and no reason is known for the remainder. The sample records about 50,000 clones, roughly 93% of which are singletons. 18% of the sample is taken by the ten largest.

The source material was CD4+ or CD8+ T cells sorted from blood, sampled in a trial of the OX40 agonist ivuxolimab. The chain links TRBV19 with TRBJ1-1; too little of a D gene remains to name it. This sequence was found in an adult with an advanced solid tumor such as melanoma, head and neck, liver or kidney cancer. The encoded CDR3 is CASSGTEAFF. The DNA sequence follows: TGTGCCAGTAGTGGAACTGAAGCTTTCTTT.